This T cell receptor (beta chain) was documented in a study of T cell changes during pregnancy in multiple sclerosis (dated by TCRdb to the late 2010s). For the wider study: In women with multiple sclerosis, the researchers looked at how the T cell repertoire shifted as pregnancy progressed.

In regard to this clone: Its antigen has not been determined. No base-level quality is on record; no much larger clone is a single base apart.

The germline V gene gives CDR1 as ENHRY and CDR2 as SYGVKD. Relative to germline, V is 2 bases shorter and J is 5 bases shorter, with 12 bases between their ends. The CDR3 runs 14 residues from the cysteine to the phenylalanine. Just the 42-base CDR3 DNA is kept, in frame starting at base 1. Library preparation employed the immunoSEQ multiplex PCR assay. Sourced from immuneACCESS, this table was stored by TCRdb with only in-frame sequences that have V and J called. A share of the clones is absent; for the studies checked, an unresolved V gene accounts for under half, and the remainder has no known explanation. Within this sample are tens of thousands of clones, with about 90% of them counted one time only. The ten largest account for 1.4% of the sample.

The sequencing used peripheral blood, collected before pregnancy. The chain uses TRBV10-3 and TRBJ1-1; confidence is insufficient to name the D gene. The clonotype originates from a female donor with multiple sclerosis, enrolled in a pregnancy study. The CDR3 is CAISEGEGETEAFF. Here is the DNA: TGTGCCATCAGTGAGGGGGAGGGAGAAACTGAAGCTTTCTTT.